The present entry profiles one T cell receptor (beta chain) with its context. These data come from a study of blood T cell repertoires in COVID-19. Study in general: Acute-phase and convalescent COVID-19 samples originated in the United States, Italy and Spain. Sources were T cells, B-cell-depleted T cells, or PBMCs; the material itself was cDNA or gDNA.

In the source study's methods: Cell counts per sample came from amplifying reference gene primers. TCRdb keeps only in-frame clones here, not all; method: immunoSEQ multiplex PCR. The V and J calls and clone size come from that table; D and trimming were worked out from the DNA. The table lists around 160,000 clones, roughly 90% of them singletons. V was cut by 3 bases and J by 2 bases, with 12 bases left in between. The germline V gene has CDR1 LGHDT and CDR2 YNNKEL (reference sequence). This CDR3 has 15 amino acids. V gene TRBV3-1 (or the pseudogene TRBV3-2) combines with J gene TRBJ2-3; D perhaps matches TRBD2 (7 bases). The source material was peripheral blood. This clonotype was obtained from a man between 60 and 75 years old with acute or convalescent COVID-19. For the CDR3, the DNA is TGTGCCAGCAGCCAGGGAGGGGGGATCACAGATACGCAGTATTTT. This translates into CASSQGGGITDTQYF.